These 17 T cell receptor beta chains were sequenced from one sample in a study of shared clonotypes between healthy human individuals (TCRdb year 2020). Libraries came from the immunoSEQ multiplex PCR assay. In its TCRdb copy, this immuneACCESS table keeps in-frame sequences only and misses some clones. Where compared with another copy, unresolved V genes explain less than half of these, and the others have no known cause. A total of roughly 2,000,000 clones appear in this sample, around 93% of them only once. 1.5% to 2% of the sample rests with the top ten. CD8 naive samples consisted of CD45RO-negative cells that were positively selected for CCR7, yielding a CD45RA+CCR7+ population without TemRA cells. The sample taken for sequencing was naive CD8+ T cells from PBMCs. According to the study, the label for this sample's cell subset or site signals: CD45RA+CCR7+. These TCRs come from a man younger than 30 in good health. Some clones in this sample may be carry-over from other donors' samples.

This clone was found once. V and J are TRBV9 and TRBJ2-2; a possible D gene is TRBD1 (5 bases). Trimming shortened V by 0 bases and J by 5 bases, and 14 bases separated the two germline ends. This CDR3 has 16 residues. Germline loops: CDR1 SGDLS, CDR2 YYNGEE. The CDR3 DNA follows: TGTGCCAGCAGCGTAGGGGCTGGGGCAAAGACCGGGGAGCTGTTTTTT. Its protein is CASSVGAGAKTGELFF.

The chain carries TRBV7-9 and TRBJ1-2; D is undetermined. Between the trimmed V and J ends, which lost 1 base and 5 bases, there was a span of 8 bases. The length of the CDR3 is 13 residues. Germline V gives CDR1 SEHNR, CDR2 FQNEAQ (reference sequence). The CDR3 DNA reads TGTGCCAGCAGCTTAGTCTGGCCTTATGGCTACACCTTC. Translation: CASSLVWPYGYTF.

The chain has TRBV7-8 and TRBJ2-5; TRBD1 is a possible D gene (6 bases). The CDR3 is 16 residues long. Germline loops: CDR1 SGHVS, CDR2 FQNEAQ. The ends were cut back, 6 bases at V and 2 bases at J, with 19 bases in the middle. The CDR3 region has the DNA TGTGCCAGCAGGCTAAATTACAGGGATGGTCAAGAGACCCAGTACTTC. Protein product: CASRLNYRDGQETQYF. The full variable domain, rest sourced from reference TRBV7-8 and TRBJ2-5, is GAGVSQSPRYKVAKRGQDVALRCDPISGHVSLFWYQQALGQGPEFLTYFQNEAQLDKSGLPSDRFFAERPEGSVSTLKIQRTQQEDSAVYLCASRLNYRDGQETQYFGPGTRLLVL.

The CDR3 DNA sequence: TGCAGCGTTGTAATGTTCTCTTCTTCCGCCAAAAACATTCAGTACTTC. The encoded protein is CSVVMFSSSAKNIQYF. This chain connects TRBV29-1 to TRBJ2-4; no clear D gene. Between the trimmed V and J ends, which lost 4 bases and 1 base, there was a span of 17 bases. The CDR3 extends over 16 amino acids. Germline lookup yields CDR1 SQVTM and CDR2 ANQGSEA. Combining the CDR3 with reference TRBV29-1 and TRBJ2-4 gives the whole variable domain SAVISQKPSRDICQRGTSLTIQCQVDSQVTMMFWYRQQPGQSLTLIATANQGSEATYESGFVIDKFPISRPNLTFSTLTVSNMSPEDSSIYLCSVVMFSSSAKNIQYFGAGTRLSVL.

The chain is built from TRBV28 and TRBJ2-7; D gene uncertain. CDR1 is MDHEN and CDR2 is SYDVKM in the germline V gene. CDR3 size: 13 residues. The ends were cut back, 3 bases at V and 3 bases at J, with 9 bases in the middle. CDR3 sequence (DNA): TGTGCCAGCAGTTTTTTCCAGCGCTACGAGCAGTACTTC. This codes for CASSFFQRYEQYF.

This chain connects TRBV6-1 to TRBJ2-2; 9 nucleotides align to TRBD2. Trimming at V came to 4 bases and at J to 5 bases, leaving 8 bases not matched to a gene. This CDR3 is 16 amino acids long. Germline V gives CDR1 MNHNS, CDR2 SASEGT. Written as DNA, the CDR3 is TGTGCCAGCAGTGCCATAGCGGGAGTGAGAACCGGGGAGCTGTTTTTT. This gives the protein CASSAIAGVRTGELFF.

The gene calls are TRBV6-1 and TRBJ2-7, with 10 bases aligning to TRBD1. Germline CDR1 reads MNHNS; CDR2 reads SASEGT. The CDR3 is 13 amino acids. V was clipped by 8 bases and J by 6 bases; unmatched bases: 7. The CDR3 DNA reads as TGTGCCAGCTCGTGGACAGGGGGTCGCGAGCAGTACTTC. Its translation is CASSWTGGREQYF.

The chain couples TRBV4-1 to TRBJ1-5; D may be TRBD1 (6 bases). Germline V gene lookup returns CDR1 MGHRA and CDR2 YSYEKL. V gave up 0 bases and J gave up 6 bases, with 15 bases separating them. CDR3 length: 16 amino acids. The CDR3 nucleotides are TGCGCCAGCAGCCAAGAGGCTCGGCAGGGGCCTCAGCCCCAGCATTTT. Its protein is CASSQEARQGPQPQHF.

The chain recombines TRBV10-1 with TRBJ1-1; D gene ambiguous. Germline V lookup: CDR1 WNHNN, CDR2 SYGVQD (reference sequence). Trimming removed 5 bases at V and 5 bases at J, with 12 bases between. The CDR3 covers 13 residues. The CDR3 DNA reads as TGCGCCAGCAGTCCCCGGGGAGCAACTGAAGCTTTCTTT. Its protein is CASSPRGATEAFF.

This chain uses TRBV10-3 with TRBJ2-7; tentatively, D is TRBD2 (6 bases). Looked up from germline, CDR1 is ENHRY and CDR2 is SYGVKD. The CDR3 extends over 15 amino acids. Trimming shortened V by 3 bases and J by 2 bases, and 14 bases separated the two germline ends. The CDR3 protein is CAISDLRDPAYEQYF. The CDR3, as DNA: TGTGCCATCAGTGATCTGCGGGACCCAGCCTACGAGCAGTACTTC.

The chain has TRBV4-1 and TRBJ2-7, with D uncertain. The CDR3 has 12 amino acids. V was cut by 0 bases and J by 5 bases, with 5 bases left in between. The germline V gene has CDR1 MGHRA and CDR2 YSYEKL. CDR3 sequence reads: CASSQDRNEQYF. In DNA, the CDR3 is TGCGCCAGCAGCCAAGATCGTAACGAGCAGTACTTC.

The V and J genes are TRBV5-8 and TRBJ2-7; perhaps TRBD2 as D (5 bases). The CDR3 is made up of 13 amino acids. Germline V gives CDR1 SGHTS, CDR2 YDEGEE. V lost 9 bases and J lost 2, with 15 bases in between. CDR3 loop: CATAGRLTYEQYF. DNA of the CDR3: TGTGCCACGGCGGGCAGGTTGACCTACGAGCAGTACTTC.

This clone was detected once. The V gene is TRBV9, the J gene TRBJ2-1; D may be TRBD1 (5 bases). The V end lost 4 bases, the J end lost 5 bases, and 16 bases lay between the germline ends. Germline lookup yields CDR1 SGDLS and CDR2 YYNGEE. There are 15 residues in the CDR3. This CDR3 reads CASSPRGQGNNEQFF. The DNA of the CDR3 is TGTGCCAGCAGCCCCCGAGGCCAGGGAAACAATGAGCAGTTCTTC. Full variable domain (outside the CDR3, taken from reference TRBV9 and TRBJ2-1): DSGVTQTPKHLITATGQRVTLRCSPRSGDLSVYWYQQSLDQGLQFLIQYYNGEERAKGNILERFSAQQFPDLHSELNLSSLELGDSALYFCASSPRGQGNNEQFFGPGTRLTVL.

This clone appeared once. J is TRBJ2-1 and V is TRBV7-9; 8 bases fit TRBD2. CDR3 length: 16 amino acids. Trimming took 5 bases from V and 9 from J; bases not matched to a gene: 15. Germline CDR1 is SEHNR and CDR2 is FQNEAQ (reference sequence). For the CDR3, the DNA is TGTGCCAGCAGCCCCCGGACTAGCCCTCAAGCCGCTGAGCAGTTCTTC. As protein: CASSPRTSPQAAEQFF.

V is TRBV28 and J is TRBJ2-5; D uncertain. This CDR3 is 13 amino acids long. The V and J ends lost 5 bases and 7 bases respectively, with 14 bases between them. CDR1 and CDR2 (germline): MDHEN, SYDVKM. In DNA, the CDR3 is TGTGCCAGCAGTCCAGGACCGTTTGGGACCCAGTACTTC. Protein product: CASSPGPFGTQYF. Based on the CDR3 plus reference TRBV28 and TRBJ2-5, the full variable domain is DVKVTQSSRYLVKRTGEKVFLECVQDMDHENMFWYRQDPGLGLRLIYFSYDVKMKEKGDIPEGYSVSREKKERFSLILESASTNQTSMYLCASSPGPFGTQYFGPGTRLLVL.

The rearrangement links TRBV5-1 to TRBJ2-5; D unclear. Trimming removed 5 bases from V and 4 bases from J, with 9 bases in between. The CDR3 consists of 12 residues. Per the germline V gene, CDR1 is SGHRS and CDR2 is YFSETQ. CDR3 protein: CASRTPGETQYF. In DNA, the CDR3 is TGCGCCAGCAGAACCCCGGGAGAGACCCAGTACTTC.

For the CDR3, the DNA is TGTGCCAGCAGTTTCCCGGCAGGGCGGTCCTACGAGCAGTACTTC. Residues: CASSFPAGRSYEQYF. The rearrangement joins TRBV28 to TRBJ2-5; perhaps TRBD1 as D (5 bases). With the DNA end fitting TRBJ2-7 better, the J assignment may be wrong. The length of the CDR3 is 15 residues. CDR1 and CDR2 from the germline V gene are MDHEN and SYDVKM.